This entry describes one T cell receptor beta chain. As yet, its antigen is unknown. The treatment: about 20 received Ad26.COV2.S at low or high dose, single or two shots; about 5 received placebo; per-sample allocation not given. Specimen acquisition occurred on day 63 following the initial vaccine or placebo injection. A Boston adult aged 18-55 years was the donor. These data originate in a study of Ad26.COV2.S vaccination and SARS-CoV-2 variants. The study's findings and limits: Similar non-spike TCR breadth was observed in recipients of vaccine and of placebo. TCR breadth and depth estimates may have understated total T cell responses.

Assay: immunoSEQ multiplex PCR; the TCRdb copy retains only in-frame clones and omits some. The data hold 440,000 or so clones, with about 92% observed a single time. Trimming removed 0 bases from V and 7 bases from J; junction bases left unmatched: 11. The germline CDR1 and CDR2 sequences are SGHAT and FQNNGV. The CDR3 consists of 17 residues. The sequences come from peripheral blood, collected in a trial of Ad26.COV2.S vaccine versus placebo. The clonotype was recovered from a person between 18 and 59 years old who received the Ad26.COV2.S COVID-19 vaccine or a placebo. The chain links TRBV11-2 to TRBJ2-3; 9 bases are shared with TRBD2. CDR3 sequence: CASSLDKAGGPGYTQYF. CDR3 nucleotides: TGTGCCAGCAGCTTAGATAAGGCGGGAGGGCCTGGTTATACGCAGTATTTT.